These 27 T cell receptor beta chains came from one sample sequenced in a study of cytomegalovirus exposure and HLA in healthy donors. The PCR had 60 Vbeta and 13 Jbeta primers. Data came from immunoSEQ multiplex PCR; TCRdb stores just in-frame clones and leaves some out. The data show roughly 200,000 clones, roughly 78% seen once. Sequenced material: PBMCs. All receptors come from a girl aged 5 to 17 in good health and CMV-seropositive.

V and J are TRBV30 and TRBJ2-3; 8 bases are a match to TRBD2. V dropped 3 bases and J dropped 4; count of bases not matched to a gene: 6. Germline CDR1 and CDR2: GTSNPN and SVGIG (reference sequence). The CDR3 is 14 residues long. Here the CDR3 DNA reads TGTGCCTGGAGCCTCCACGGGGGGGCAGATACGCAGTATTTT. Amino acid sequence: CAWSLHGGADTQYF.

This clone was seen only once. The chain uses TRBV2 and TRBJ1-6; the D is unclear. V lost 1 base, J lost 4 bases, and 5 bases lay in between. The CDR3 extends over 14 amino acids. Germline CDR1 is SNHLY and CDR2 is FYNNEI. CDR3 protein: CASSEEQYNSPLHF. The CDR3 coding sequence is TGTGCCAGCAGTGAAGAACAGTATAATTCACCCCTCCACTTT.

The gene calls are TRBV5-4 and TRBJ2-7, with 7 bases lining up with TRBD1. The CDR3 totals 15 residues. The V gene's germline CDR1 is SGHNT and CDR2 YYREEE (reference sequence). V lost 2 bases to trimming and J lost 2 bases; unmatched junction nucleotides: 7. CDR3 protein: CASSFDPGTAYEQYF. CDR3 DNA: TGTGCCAGCAGCTTCGATCCCGGGACAGCCTACGAGCAGTACTTC. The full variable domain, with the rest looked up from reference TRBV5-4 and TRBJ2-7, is ETGVTQSPTHLIKTRGQQVTLRCSSQSGHNTVSWYQQALGQGPQFIFQYYREEENGRGNFPPRFSGLQFPNYSSELNVNALELDDSALYLCASSFDPGTAYEQYFGPGTRLTVT.

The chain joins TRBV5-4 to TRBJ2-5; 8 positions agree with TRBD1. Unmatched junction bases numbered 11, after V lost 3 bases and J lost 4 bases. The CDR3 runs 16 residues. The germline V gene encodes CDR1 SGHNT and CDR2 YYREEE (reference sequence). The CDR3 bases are TGTGCCAGCAGCTCAATCGGACAGGGCCAGGGAGAGACCCAGTACTTC. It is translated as CASSSIGQGQGETQYF.

CDR3 DNA sequence: TGTGCCAGCAACCCCTCGGCCAGGGCTAATTCACCCCTCCACTTT. This codes for CASNPSARANSPLHF. The chain is built from TRBV27 and TRBJ1-6, with D perhaps TRBD1 (5 bases). This CDR3 is 15 amino acids long. Germline values: CDR1 MNHEY, CDR2 SMNVEV (reference sequence). V lost 7 bases to trimming and J lost 6 bases, with 16 bases between them.

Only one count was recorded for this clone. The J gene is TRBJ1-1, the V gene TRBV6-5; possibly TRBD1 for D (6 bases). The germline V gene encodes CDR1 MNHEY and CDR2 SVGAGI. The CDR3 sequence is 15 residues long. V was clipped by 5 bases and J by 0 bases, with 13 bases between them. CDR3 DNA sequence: TGTGCCAGCAGTCAGTGGACAGAGATGAACACTGAAGCTTTCTTT. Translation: CASSQWTEMNTEAFF.

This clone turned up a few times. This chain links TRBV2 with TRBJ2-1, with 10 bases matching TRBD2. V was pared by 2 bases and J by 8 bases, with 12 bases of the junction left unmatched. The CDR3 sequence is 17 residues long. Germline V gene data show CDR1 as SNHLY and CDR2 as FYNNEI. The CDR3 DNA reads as TGTGCCAGCAGTGAATGGTTAGCGGGGGGCCGGCCACATGAGCAGTTCTTC. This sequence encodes CASSEWLAGGRPHEQFF.

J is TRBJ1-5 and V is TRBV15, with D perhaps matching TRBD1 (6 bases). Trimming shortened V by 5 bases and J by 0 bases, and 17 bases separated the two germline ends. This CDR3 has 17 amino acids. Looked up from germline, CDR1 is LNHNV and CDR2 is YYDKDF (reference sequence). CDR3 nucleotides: TGTGCCACCAGCCGTGGCCAGGGGCAAATTAGCAATCAGCCCCAGCATTTT. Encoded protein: CATSRGQGQISNQPQHF.

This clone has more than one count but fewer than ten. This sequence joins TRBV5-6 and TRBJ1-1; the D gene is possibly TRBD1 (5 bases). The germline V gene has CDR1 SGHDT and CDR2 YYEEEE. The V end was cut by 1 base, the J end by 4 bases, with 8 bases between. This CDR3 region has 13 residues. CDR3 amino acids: CASSLQRGTEAFF. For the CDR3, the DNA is TGTGCCAGCAGCTTGCAAAGGGGCACTGAAGCTTTCTTT.

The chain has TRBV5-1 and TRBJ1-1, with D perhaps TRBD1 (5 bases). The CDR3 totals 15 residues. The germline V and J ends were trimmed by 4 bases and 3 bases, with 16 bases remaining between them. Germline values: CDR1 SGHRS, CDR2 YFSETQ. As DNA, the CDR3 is TGCGCCAGCAGCCAGGGTCCGGTGGCGGACACTGAAGCTTTCTTT. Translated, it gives CASSQGPVADTEAFF.

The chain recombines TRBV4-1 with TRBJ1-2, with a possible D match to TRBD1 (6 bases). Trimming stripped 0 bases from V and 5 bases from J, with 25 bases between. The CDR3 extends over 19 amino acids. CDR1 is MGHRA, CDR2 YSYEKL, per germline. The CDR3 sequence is CASSQEKKGYRDIEYGYTF. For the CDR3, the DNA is TGCGCCAGCAGCCAAGAAAAAAAGGGTTACCGGGACATTGAGTATGGCTACACCTTC.

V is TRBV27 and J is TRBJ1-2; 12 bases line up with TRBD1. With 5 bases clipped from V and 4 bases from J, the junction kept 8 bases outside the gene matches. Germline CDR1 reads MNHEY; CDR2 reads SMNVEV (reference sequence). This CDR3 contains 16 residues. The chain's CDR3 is CASSPFGTGGFYGYTF. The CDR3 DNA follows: TGTGCCAGCAGTCCCTTTGGGACAGGGGGCTTCTATGGCTACACCTTC.

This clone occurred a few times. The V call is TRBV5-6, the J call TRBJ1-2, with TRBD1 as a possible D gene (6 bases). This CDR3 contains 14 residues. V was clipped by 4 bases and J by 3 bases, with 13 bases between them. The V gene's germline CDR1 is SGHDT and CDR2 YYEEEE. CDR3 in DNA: TGTGCCAGCAGCCAAACAGGGATTTACTATGGCTACACCTTC. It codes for CASSQTGIYYGYTF.

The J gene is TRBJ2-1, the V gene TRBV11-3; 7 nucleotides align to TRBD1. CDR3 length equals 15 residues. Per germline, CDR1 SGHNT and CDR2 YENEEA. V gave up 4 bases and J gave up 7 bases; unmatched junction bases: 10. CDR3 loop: CASSSPGQIVNEQFF. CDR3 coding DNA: TGTGCCAGCAGCTCCCCGGGACAGATAGTAAATGAGCAGTTCTTC.

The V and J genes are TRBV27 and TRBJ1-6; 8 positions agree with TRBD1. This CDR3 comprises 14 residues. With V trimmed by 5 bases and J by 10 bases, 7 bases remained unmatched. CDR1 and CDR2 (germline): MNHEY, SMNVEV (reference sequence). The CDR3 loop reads CASSPGQGWSPLHF. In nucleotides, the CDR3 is TGTGCCAGCAGTCCCGGACAGGGTTGGTCACCCCTCCACTTT.

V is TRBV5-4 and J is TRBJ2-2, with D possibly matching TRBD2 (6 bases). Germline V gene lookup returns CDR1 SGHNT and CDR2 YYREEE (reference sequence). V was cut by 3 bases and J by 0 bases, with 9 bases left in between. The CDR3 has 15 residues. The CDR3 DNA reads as TGTGCCAGCAGCTGGGACTCAGCGAACACCGGGGAGCTGTTTTTT. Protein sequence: CASSWDSANTGELFF.

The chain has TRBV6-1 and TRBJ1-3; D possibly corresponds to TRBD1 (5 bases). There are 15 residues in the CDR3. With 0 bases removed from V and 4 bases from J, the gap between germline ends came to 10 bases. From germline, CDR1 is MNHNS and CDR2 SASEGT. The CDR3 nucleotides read TGTGCCAGCAGTGAAGCAGCAGGGATCGGAAACACCATATATTTT. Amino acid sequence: CASSEAAGIGNTIYF.

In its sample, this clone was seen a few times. The CDR3 loop is CASSYKYKTYEQYF. Here the CDR3 DNA reads TGTGCCAGCAGTTACAAATACAAAACCTACGAGCAGTACTTC. The chain carries TRBV6-5 and TRBJ2-7; D not resolved. The V end was cut by 2 bases, the J end by 2 bases, with 10 bases between. This CDR3 is built from 14 residues. Germline V gene lookup returns CDR1 MNHEY and CDR2 SVGAGI.

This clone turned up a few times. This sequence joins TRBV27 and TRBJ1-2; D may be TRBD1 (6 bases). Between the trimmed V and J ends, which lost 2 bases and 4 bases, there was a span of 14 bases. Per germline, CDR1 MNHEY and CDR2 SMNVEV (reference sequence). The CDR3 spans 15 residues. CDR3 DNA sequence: TGTGCCAGCAGTTTAAGGGGGGGCCTAATCTATGGCTACACCTTC. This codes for CASSLRGGLIYGYTF.

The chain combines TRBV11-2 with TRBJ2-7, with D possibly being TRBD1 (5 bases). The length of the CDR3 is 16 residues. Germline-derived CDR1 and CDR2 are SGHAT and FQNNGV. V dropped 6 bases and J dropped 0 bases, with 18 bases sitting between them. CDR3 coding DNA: TGTGCCAGCAGACCCCCATGGGGCCTCCGCTCCTACGAGCAGTACTTC. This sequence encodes CASRPPWGLRSYEQYF.

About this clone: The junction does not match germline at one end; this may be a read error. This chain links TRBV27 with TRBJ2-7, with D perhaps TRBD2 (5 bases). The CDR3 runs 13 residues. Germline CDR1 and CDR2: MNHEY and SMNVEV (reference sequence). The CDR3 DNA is TGTGCCAGCGGTTTGCGGGCCTCCTACGAGCAGTACTTC. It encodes CASGLRASYEQYF.

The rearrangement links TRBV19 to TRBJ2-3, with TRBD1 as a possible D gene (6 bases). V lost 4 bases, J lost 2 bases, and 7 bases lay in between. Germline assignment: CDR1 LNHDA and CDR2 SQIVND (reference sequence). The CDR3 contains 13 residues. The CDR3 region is CASSNRDTDTQYF. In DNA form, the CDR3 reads TGTGCCAGTAGTAACAGGGACACAGATACGCAGTATTTT.

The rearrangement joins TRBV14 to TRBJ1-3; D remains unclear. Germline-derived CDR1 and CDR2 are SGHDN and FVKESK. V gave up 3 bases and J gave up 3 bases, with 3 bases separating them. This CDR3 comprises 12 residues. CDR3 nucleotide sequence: TGTGCCAGCAGCCATAGTGGAAACACCATATATTTT. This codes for CASSHSGNTIYF.

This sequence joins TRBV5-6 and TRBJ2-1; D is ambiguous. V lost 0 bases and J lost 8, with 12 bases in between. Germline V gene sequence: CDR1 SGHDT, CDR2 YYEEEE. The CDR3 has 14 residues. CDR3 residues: CASSLGPLSYEQFF. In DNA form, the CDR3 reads TGTGCCAGCAGCTTGGGTCCCTTAAGCTATGAGCAGTTCTTC.

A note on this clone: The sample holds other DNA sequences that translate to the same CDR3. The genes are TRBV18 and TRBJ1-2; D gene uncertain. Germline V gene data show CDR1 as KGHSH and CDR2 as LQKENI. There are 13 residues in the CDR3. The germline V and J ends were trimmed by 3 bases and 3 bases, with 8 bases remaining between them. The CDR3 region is CASSPGTDYGYTF. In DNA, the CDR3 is TGTGCCAGCTCACCCGGCACAGACTATGGCTACACCTTC.

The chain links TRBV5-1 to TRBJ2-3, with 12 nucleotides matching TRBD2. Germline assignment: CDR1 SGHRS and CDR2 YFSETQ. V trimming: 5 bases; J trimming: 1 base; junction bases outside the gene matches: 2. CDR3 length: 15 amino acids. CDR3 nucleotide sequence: TGCGCCAGCAGACGACTAGCGGGGGGCACAGATACGCAGTATTTT. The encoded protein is CASRRLAGGTDTQYF.

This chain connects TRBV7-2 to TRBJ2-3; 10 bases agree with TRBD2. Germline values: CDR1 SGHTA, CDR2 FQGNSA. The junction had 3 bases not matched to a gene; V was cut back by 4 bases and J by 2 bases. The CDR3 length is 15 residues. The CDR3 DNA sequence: TGTGCCAGCAGCTATCTAGCGGGGGACACAGATACGCAGTATTTT. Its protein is CASSYLAGDTDTQYF.